This T cell receptor (beta chain) was observed in a study of blood T cell repertoires in COVID-19. Study context: COVID-19 samples collected from the United States, Italy and Spain covered acute and convalescent phases. T cells, B-cell-depleted T cells, or PBMCs provided the cDNA or gDNA that served as material.

Original data processing: It was from reference gene primer amplification that nucleated cell counts were estimated. Method: immunoSEQ multiplex PCR; TCRdb's copy keeps in-frame clones and lacks some. V and J calls and clone size are those listed in that table; D and trimming were worked out from the DNA. The data contain about 190,000 clones, roughly 80% of them seen just once; the ten biggest clones take up around 12%. The CDR3 totals 11 residues. Trimming left V 6 bases short and J 6 bases short, with 5 bases between. Germline-derived CDR1 and CDR2 are MNHNY and SVGAGI (reference sequence). The sample consisted of peripheral blood. The chain couples TRBV6-6 to TRBJ1-4; D not resolved. The sequence was obtained from a woman in her fifties or sixties with acute or convalescent COVID-19. CDR3 bases: TGTGCCAGCAGCCCCTATGAAAAACTGTTTTTT. Its translation: CASSPYEKLFF.